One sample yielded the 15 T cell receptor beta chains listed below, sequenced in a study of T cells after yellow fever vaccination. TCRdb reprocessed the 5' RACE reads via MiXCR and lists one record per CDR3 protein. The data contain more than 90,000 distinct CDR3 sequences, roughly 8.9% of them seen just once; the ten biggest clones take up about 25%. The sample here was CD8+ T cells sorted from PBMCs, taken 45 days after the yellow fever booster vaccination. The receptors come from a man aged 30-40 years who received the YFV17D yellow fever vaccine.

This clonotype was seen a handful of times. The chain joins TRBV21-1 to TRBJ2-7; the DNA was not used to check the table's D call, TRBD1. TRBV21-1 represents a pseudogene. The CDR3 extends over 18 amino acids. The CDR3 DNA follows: TGTGCCAGCAGCAACATCGAATCGGAGACAGGGGGCCCCAACGAGCAGTACTTC. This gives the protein CASSNIESETGGPNEQYF.

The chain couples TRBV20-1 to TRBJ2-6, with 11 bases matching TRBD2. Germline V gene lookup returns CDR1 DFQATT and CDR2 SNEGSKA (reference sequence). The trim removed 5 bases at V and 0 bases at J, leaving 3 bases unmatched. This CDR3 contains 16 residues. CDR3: CSARTSGHSGANVLTF. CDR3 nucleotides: TGCAGTGCTCGGACTAGCGGGCACTCTGGGGCCAACGTCCTGACTTTC.

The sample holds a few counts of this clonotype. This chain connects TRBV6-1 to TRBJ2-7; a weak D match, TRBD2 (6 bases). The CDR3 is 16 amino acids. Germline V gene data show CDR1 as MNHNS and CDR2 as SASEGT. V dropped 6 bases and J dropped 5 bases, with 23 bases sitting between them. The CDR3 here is CASSPTQGRGIHEQYF. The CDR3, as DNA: TGTGCCAGCAGCCCGACGCAGGGTCGCGGGATCCACGAGCAGTACTTC.

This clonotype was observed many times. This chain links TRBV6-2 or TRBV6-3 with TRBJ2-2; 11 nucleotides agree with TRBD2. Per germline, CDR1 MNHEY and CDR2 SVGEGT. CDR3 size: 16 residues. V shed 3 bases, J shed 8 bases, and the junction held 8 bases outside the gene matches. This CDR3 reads CASSYTSGSTSGELFF. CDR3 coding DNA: TGTGCCAGCAGTTATACTAGCGGGAGTACGAGTGGGGAGCTGTTTTTT.

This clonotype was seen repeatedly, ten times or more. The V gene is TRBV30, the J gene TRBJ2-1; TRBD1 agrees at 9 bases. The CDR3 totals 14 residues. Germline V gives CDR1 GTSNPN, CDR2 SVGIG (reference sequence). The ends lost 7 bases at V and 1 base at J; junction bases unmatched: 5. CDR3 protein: CALGTGLSYNEQFF. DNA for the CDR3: TGTGCCTTGGGGACAGGGCTATCCTACAATGAGCAGTTCTTC. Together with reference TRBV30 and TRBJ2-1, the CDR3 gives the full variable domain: SQTIHQWPATLVQPVGSPLSLECTVEGTSNPNLYWYRQAAGRGLQLLFYSVGIGQISSEVPQNLSASRPQDRQFILSSKKLLLSDSGFYLCALGTGLSYNEQFFGPGTRLTVL.

The CDR3 sequence: CASSLGLSQGDNEQFF. The CDR3 nucleotides read TGTGCCAGCAGCTTAGGCTTGTCACAGGGGGACAATGAGCAGTTCTTC. The chain is built from TRBV13 and TRBJ2-1, with 8 bases matching TRBD1. Germline lookup yields CDR1 PRHDT and CDR2 FYEKMQ (reference sequence). V lost 0 bases and J lost 5; bases outside the gene matches: 6. The CDR3 covers 16 residues.

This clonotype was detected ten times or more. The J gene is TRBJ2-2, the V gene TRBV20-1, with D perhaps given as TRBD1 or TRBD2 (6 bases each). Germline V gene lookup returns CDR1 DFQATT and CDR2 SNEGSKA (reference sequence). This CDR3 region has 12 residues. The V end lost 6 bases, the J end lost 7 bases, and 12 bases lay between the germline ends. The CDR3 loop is CSARGPGGELFF. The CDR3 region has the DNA TGCAGTGCCCGGGGGCCCGGCGGGGAGCTGTTTTTT.

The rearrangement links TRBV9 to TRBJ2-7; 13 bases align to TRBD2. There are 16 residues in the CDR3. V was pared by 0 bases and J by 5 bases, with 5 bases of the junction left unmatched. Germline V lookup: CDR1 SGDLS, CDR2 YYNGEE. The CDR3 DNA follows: TGTGCCAGCAGCGTAGGGGGGACTAGCGGGACCCACGAGCAGTACTTC. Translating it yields CASSVGGTSGTHEQYF.

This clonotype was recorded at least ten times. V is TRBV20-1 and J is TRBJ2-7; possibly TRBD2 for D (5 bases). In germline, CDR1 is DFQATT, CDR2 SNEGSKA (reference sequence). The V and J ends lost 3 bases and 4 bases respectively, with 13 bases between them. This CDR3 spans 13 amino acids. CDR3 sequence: CSARYAGSYEQYF. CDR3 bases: TGCAGTGCTAGGTATGCGGGCTCGTACGAGCAGTACTTC.

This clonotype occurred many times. CDR3 loop: CASTSGDTGGYEQYF. The CDR3 DNA reads as TGTGCCAGCACCTCCGGCGACACAGGGGGCTACGAGCAGTACTTC. The J gene is TRBJ2-7, the V gene TRBV12-3 or TRBV12-4, with 8 bases identical to TRBD1. V lost 7 bases to trimming and J lost 3 bases; unmatched junction nucleotides: 11. CDR3 length equals 15 residues.

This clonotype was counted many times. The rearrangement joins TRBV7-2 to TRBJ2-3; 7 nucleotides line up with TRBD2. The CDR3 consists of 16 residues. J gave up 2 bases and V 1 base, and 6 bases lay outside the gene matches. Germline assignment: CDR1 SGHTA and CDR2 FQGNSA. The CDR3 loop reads CASSLVSGGATDTQYF. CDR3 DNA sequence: TGTGCCAGCAGCTTAGTTTCGGGAGGTGCCACAGATACGCAGTATTTT.

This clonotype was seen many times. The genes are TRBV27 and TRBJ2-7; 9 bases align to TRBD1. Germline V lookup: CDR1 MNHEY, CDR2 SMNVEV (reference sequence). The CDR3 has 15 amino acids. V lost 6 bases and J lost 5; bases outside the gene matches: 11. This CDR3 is CASRQVGTGFHEQYF. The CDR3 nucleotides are TGTGCCAGCAGACAAGTCGGGACAGGGTTCCACGAGCAGTACTTC.

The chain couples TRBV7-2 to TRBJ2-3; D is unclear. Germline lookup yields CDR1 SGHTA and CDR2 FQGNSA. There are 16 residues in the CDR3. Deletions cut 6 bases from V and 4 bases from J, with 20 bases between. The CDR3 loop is CASSPTVGSVPDTQYF. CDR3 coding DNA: TGTGCCAGCAGTCCCACCGTAGGAAGCGTCCCAGATACGCAGTATTTT.

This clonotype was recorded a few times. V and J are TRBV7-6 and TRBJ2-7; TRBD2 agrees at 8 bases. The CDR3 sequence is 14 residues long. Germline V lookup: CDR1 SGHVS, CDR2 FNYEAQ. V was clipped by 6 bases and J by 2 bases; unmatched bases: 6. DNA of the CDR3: TGTGCCAGCAGGGAGACTAGCGTCGCCTACGAGCAGTACTTC. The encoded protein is CASRETSVAYEQYF.

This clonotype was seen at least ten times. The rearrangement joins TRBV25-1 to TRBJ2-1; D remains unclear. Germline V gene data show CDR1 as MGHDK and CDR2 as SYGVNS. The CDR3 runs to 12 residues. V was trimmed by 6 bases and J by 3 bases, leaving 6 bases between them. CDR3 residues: CASRGIYNEQFF. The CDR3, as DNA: TGTGCCAGCAGAGGCATCTACAATGAGCAGTTCTTC. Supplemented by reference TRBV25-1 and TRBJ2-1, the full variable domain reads EADIYQTPRYLVIGTGKKITLECSQTMGHDKMYWYQQDPGMELHLIHYSYGVNSTEKGDLSSESTVSRIRTEHFPLTLESARPSHTSQYLCASRGIYNEQFFGPGTRLTVL.